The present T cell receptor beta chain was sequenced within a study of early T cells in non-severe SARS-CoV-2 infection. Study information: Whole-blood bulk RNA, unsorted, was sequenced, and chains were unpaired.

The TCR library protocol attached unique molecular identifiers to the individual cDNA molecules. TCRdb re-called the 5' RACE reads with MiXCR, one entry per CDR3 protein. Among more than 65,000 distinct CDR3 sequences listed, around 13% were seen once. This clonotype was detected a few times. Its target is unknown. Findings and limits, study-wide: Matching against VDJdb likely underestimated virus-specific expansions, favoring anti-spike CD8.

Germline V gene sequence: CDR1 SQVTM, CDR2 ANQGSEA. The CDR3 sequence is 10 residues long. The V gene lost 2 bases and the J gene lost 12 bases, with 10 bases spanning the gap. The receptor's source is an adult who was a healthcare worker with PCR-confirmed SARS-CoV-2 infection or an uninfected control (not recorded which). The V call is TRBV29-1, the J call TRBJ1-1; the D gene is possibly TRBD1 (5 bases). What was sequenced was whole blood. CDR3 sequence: CSVERGLSFF. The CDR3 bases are TGCAGCGTTGAACGGGGGTTGTCTTTCTTT.